The text below deals with one T cell receptor (beta chain). Cohorts were based on clinical histories the participants reported. TCRdb's copy holds only in-frame clones and misses some; the assay was immunoSEQ multiplex PCR. The sample records 360,000 or so clones, 80% to 85% being singletons. This entry belongs to a study of blood T cell repertoires in COVID-19. Study at large: Spain, Italy and the United States supplied samples that represented acute and convalescent COVID-19. In each case, the material was cDNA or gDNA derived from T cells, B-cell-depleted T cells, or PBMCs.

Germline loops: CDR1 MNHEY, CDR2 SVGAGI. The V and J ends lost 6 bases and 0 bases respectively, with 10 bases between them. The CDR3 is 14 residues long. The chain joins TRBV6-5 to TRBJ2-3, with D possibly matching TRBD2 (6 bases). Source material: PBMCs or T cells enriched from blood (not recorded which). The sequence was obtained from a woman aged 50 to 60 who had recovered from COVID-19. The CDR3 DNA reads TGTGCCAGCAGATGGGACTCAAGCACAGATACGCAGTATTTT. Its protein product is CASRWDSSTDTQYF.